This TCR beta chain was profiled in a study of technical replicates of blood from a few donors listed by TCRdb under 2017. Note on this clone: Its antigen is not yet known. Per-nucleotide qualities are absent, and no much larger clonotype sits a single base away.

The library came from the immunoSEQ multiplex PCR assay. TCRdb took over this immuneACCESS table, retaining in-frame rearrangements with V and J assigned. Such tables are incomplete; in checked studies, under half of the missing clones stem from an unresolved V gene, and the remainder is unexplained. Here the sample has some 60,000 clones; under 90% occur a single time. 4% to 5.5% of the sample is held by the ten biggest clonotypes. Per the germline V gene, SNHLY is the CDR1 and FYNNEI is the CDR2. Clipping removes 4 bases from V and 8 bases from J, with 8 as the unmatched junction base count. The CDR3, from cysteine to phenylalanine, totals 15 residues. Only CDR3 DNA is held: 45 bases, read in frame from base 1.

The sample consisted of PBMCs. This receptor chain uses TRBV2 and TRBJ1-2; 12 bases in the junction line up with TRBD1. This receptor was taken from a human donor in good health. Some clones in this sample may be carry-over from other donors' samples. CDR3 sequence: CASSGDRGRFLGYTF. The sequenced DNA: TGTGCCAGCAGTGGGGACAGGGGGCGATTCCTCGGCTACACCTTC.